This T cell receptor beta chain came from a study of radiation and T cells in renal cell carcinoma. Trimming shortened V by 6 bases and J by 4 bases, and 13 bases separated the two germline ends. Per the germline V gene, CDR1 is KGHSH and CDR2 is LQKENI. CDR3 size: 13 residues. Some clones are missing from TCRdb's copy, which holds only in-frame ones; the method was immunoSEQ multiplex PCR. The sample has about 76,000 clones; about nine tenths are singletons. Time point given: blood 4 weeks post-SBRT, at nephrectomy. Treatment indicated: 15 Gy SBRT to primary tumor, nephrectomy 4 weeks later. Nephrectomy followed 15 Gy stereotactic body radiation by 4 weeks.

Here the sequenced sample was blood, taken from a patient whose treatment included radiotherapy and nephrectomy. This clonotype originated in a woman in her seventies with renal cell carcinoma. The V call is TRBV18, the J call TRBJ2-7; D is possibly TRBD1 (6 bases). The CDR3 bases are TGTGCCAGCTCCCAGGGGTCAGGTTACGAGCAGTACTTC. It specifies CASSQGSGYEQYF. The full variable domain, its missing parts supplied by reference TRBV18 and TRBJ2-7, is NAGVMQNPRHLVRRRGQEARLRCSPMKGHSHVYWYRQLPEEGLKFMVYLQKENIIDESGMPKERFSAEFPKEGPSILRIQQVVRGDSAAYFCASSQGSGYEQYFGPGTRLTVT.